This TCR beta chain originates from a study of T cell changes during pregnancy in multiple sclerosis. Generated by immunoSEQ multiplex PCR, the TCRdb table keeps only in-frame clones and is missing some. Of about 93,000 clones in the sample, 85% to 95% were seen once. V shed 4 bases and J shed 6 bases, with 10 bases lying between them. Germline V gives CDR1 MNHEY, CDR2 SMNVEV (reference sequence). The CDR3 contains 13 residues. This sequence was found in a female donor with multiple sclerosis, enrolled in a pregnancy study. This chain joins TRBV27 and TRBJ2-1; D remains ambiguous. This material consisted of peripheral blood, taken after pregnancy. The CDR3 sequence is CASSSPMINEQFF. DNA of the CDR3: TGTGCCAGCAGTTCCCCTATGATCAATGAGCAGTTCTTC.